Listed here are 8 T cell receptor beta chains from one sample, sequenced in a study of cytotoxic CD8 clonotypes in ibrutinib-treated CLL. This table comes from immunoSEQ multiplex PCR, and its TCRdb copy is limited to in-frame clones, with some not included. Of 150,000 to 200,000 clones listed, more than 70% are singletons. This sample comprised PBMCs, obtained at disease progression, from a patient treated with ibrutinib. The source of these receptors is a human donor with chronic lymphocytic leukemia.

The CDR3 reads CASSYEGAGYNEQFF. CDR3 nucleotides: TGTGCCAGCAGTTACGAGGGGGCGGGGTACAATGAGCAGTTCTTC. The genes are TRBV6-5 and TRBJ2-1; D may be TRBD1 (7 bases). V gave up 2 bases and J gave up 4 bases, with 12 bases separating them. The V gene's germline CDR1 is MNHEY and CDR2 SVGAGI. The CDR3 sequence is 15 residues long.

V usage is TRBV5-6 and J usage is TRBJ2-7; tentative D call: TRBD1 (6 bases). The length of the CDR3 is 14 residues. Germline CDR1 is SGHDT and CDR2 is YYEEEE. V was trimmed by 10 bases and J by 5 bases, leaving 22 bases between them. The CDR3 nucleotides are TGTGCCCGGAGGTGGCAGGGGTGCTTCCACGAGCAGTACTTC. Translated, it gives CARRWQGCFHEQYF.

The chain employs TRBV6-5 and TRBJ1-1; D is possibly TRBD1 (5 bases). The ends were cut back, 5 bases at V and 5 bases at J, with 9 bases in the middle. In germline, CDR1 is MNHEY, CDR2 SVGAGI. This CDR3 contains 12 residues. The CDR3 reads CASSPGGTEAFF. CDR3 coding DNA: TGTGCCAGCAGTCCCGGGGGAACTGAAGCTTTCTTT.

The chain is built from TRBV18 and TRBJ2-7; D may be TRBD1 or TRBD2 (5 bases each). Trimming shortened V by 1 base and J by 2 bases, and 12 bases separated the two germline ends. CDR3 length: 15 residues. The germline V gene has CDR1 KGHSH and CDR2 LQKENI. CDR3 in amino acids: CASSPLGTDTYEQYF. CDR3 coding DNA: TGTGCCAGCTCACCACTCGGGACGGATACCTACGAGCAGTACTTC.

The CDR3 sequence: CASSPRQGYTYEQYF. The CDR3 DNA is TGTGCCAGCAGTCCAAGACAGGGATATACCTACGAGCAGTACTTC. The chain couples TRBV25-1 to TRBJ2-7, with 7 bases aligning to TRBD1. This CDR3 has 15 amino acids. V was clipped by 5 bases and J by 2 bases; unmatched bases: 9. Germline CDR1 and CDR2: MGHDK and SYGVNS.

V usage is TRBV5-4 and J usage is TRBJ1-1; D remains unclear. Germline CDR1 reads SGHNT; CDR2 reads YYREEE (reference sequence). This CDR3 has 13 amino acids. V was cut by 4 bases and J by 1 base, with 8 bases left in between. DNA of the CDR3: TGTGCCAGCAGCCCGATGGGGAACACTGAAGCTTTCTTT. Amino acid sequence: CASSPMGNTEAFF.

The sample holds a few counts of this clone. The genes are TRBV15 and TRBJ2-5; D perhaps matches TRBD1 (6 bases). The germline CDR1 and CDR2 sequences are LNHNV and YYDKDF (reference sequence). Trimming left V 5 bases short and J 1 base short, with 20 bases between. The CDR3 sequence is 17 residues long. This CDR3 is CATSVRVGANIQETQYF. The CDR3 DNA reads TGTGCCACCAGCGTGAGGGTGGGGGCCAACATCCAAGAGACCCAGTACTTC.

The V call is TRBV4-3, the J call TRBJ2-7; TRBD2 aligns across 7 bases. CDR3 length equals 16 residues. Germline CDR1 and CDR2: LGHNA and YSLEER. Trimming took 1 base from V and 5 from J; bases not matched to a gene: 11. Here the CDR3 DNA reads TGCGCCAGCAGCCAAGTGGGGCGGGAGAAAGTCGACGAGCAGTACTTC. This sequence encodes CASSQVGREKVDEQYF.